The count of the clone carrying this TCR beta chain is one. No antigen is known for it. The sequenced cases were selected for having the highest brain T cell transcript signatures. Pre-surgery treatment included at least one anti-epileptic drug. Produced via immunoSEQ multiplex PCR; TCRdb's table is partial and in-frame only. The sample shows roughly 64,000 clones, approximately 95% of them seen only once. The V end was cut by 3 bases, the J end by 8 bases, with 13 bases between. This CDR3 is built from 13 residues. The germline gives CDR1 LNHDA, CDR2 SQIVND (reference sequence). The data belong to a study of brain T cells in children with intractable seizures. Study results and caveats: Pre-surgery blood may have been undersampled, hiding some clones.

The chain has TRBV19 and TRBJ1-1, with D tentatively TRBD1 (5 bases). This specimen consisted of peripheral blood, obtained at surgery. The receptor was isolated from a boy under two years old with focal cortical dysplasia and intractable seizures. CDR3 sequence reads: CASSMGTEAEAFF. In nucleotides, the CDR3 is TGTGCCAGTAGTATGGGGACCGAGGCAGAAGCTTTCTTT.